The subject of this entry is one T cell receptor beta chain. The sample belongs to a study of CD8+ T cells in alopecia areata. Stated treatment: oral pan-JAK inhibitor, 5-10 mg twice daily. cDNA prepared by RNA extraction and subsequent reverse transcription served as the template for sequencing. Measured with immunoSEQ multiplex PCR; TCRdb has only the in-frame clones, and not every one. The table shows roughly 200,000 clones, with roughly 50% occurring only once. The clonotype comes from a human donor with alopecia areata. The source was CD8+ T cells sorted from blood, collected at week 24, from a patient treated with tofacitinib.

CDR3 amino acids: CASSSGVYAGELFF. CDR3 DNA: TGTGCCAGCAGCTCGGGGGTCTACGCCGGGGAGCTGTTTTTT. The chain is built from TRBV7-2 and TRBJ2-2; tentatively, D is TRBD2 (6 bases). CDR1 and CDR2 (germline): SGHTA, FQGNSA. V lost 4 bases, J lost 6 bases, and 12 bases lay in between. The CDR3 contains 14 residues. The full variable domain, completed using reference TRBV7-2 and TRBJ2-2, is GAGVSQSPSNKVTEKGKDVELRCDPISGHTALYWYRQSLGQGLEFLIYFQGNSAPDKSGLPSDRFSAERTGGSVSTLTIQRTQQEDSAVYLCASSSGVYAGELFFGEGSRLTVL.